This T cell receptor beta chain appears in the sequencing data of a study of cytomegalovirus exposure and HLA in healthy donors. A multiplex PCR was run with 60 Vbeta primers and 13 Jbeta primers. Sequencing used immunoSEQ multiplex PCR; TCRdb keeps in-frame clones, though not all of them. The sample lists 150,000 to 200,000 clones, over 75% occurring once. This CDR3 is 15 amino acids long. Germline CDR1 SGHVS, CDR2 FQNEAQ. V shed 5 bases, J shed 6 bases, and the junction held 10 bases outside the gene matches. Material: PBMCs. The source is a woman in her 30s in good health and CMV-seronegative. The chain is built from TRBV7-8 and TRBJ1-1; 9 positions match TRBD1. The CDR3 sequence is CASSRPGTGIAEAFF. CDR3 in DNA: TGTGCCAGCAGCCGTCCCGGGACAGGGATCGCTGAAGCTTTCTTT. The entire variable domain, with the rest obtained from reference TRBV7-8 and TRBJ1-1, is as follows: GAGVSQSPRYKVAKRGQDVALRCDPISGHVSLFWYQQALGQGPEFLTYFQNEAQLDKSGLPSDRFFAERPEGSVSTLKIQRTQQEDSAVYLCASSRPGTGIAEAFFGQGTRLTVV.